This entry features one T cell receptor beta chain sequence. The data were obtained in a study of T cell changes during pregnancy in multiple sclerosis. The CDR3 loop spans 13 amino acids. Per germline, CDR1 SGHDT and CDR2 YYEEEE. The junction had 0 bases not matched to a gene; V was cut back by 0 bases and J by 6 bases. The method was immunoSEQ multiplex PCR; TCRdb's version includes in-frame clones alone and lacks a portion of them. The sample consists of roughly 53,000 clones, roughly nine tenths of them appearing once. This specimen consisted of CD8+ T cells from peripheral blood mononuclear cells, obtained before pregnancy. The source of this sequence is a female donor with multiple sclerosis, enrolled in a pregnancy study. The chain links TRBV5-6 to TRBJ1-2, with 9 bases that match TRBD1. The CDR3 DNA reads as TGTGCCAGCAGCTTGGGGACAGGGGATGGCTACACCTTC. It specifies CASSLGTGDGYTF.